This TCR beta chain was captured in a study of control samples from healthy donors and cancer patients. This CDR3 has 17 amino acids. Per germline, CDR1 MNHNS and CDR2 SASEGT. V lost 2 bases to trimming and J lost 5 bases; unmatched junction nucleotides: 13. Repertoires were generated with immunoSEQ multiplex PCR, while TCRdb's copy carries only in-frame clones and drops some. Here the sample spans 130,000 to 150,000 clones, approximately 91% being singletons. This clone is a singleton in its sample. The chain couples TRBV6-1 to TRBJ2-7; 9 positions agree with TRBD2. Sequenced input: blood. The receptor was isolated from a man aged 30-40 years in good health. The CDR3 coding sequence is TGTGCCAGCAGTGAAACCCCCGCTAGCGGGATCTTCCACGAGCAGTACTTC. Translating it yields CASSETPASGIFHEQYF.